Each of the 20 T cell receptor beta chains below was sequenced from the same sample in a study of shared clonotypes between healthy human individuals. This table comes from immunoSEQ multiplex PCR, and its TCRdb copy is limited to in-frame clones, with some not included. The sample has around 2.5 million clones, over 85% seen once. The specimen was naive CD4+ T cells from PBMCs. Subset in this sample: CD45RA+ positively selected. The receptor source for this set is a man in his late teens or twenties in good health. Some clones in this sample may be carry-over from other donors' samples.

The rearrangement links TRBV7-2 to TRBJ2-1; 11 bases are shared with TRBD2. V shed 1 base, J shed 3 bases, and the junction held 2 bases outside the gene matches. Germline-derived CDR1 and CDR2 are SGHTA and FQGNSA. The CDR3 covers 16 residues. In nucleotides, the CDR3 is TGTGCCAGCAGCTTAGTTACTAGCGGGGGCTACAATGAGCAGTTCTTC. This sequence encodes CASSLVTSGGYNEQFF.

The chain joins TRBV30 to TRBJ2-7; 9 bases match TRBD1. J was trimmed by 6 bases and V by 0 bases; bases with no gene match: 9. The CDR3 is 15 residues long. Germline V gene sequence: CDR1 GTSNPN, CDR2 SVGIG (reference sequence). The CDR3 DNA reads TGTGCCTGGAGTGTACGGGACAGGGAATTAGGCGAGCAGTACTTC. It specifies CAWSVRDRELGEQYF. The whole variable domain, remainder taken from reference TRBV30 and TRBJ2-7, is SQTIHQWPATLVQPVGSPLSLECTVEGTSNPNLYWYRQAAGRGLQLLFYSVGIGQISSEVPQNLSASRPQDRQFILSSKKLLLSDSGFYLCAWSVRDRELGEQYFGPGTRLTVT.

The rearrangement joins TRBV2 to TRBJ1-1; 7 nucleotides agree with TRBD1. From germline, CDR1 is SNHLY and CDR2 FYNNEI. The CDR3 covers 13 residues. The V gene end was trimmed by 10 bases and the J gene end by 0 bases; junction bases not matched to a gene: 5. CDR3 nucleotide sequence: TGTGCCACCCAGGGACAGCTGAACACTGAAGCTTTCTTT. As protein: CATQGQLNTEAFF.

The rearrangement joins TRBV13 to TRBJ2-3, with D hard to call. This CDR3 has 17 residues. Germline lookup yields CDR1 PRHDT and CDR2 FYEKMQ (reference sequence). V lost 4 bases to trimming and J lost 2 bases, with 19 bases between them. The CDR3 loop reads CASSSLTRNITTDTQYF. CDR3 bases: TGTGCCAGCAGCTCCCTCACCCGAAACATCACCACAGATACGCAGTATTTT.

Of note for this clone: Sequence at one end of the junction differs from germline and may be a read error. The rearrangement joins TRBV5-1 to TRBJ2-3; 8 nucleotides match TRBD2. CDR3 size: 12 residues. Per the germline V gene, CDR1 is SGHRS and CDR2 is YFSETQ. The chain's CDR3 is CASSRGLDPQYF. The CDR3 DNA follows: TGCGCCAGCAGCCGGGGACTAGATCCGCAGTATTTT.

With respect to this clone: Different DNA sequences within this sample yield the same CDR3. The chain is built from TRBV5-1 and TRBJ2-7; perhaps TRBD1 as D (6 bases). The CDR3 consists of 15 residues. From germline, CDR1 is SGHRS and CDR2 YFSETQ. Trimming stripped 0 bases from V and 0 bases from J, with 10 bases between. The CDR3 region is CASSLGDTSSYEQYF. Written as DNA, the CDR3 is TGCGCCAGCAGCTTGGGGGACACCAGCTCCTACGAGCAGTACTTC.

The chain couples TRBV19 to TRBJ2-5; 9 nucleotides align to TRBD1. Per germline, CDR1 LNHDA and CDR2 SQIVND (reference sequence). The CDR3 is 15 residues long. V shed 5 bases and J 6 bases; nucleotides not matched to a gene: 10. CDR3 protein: CASSSGQGWGKTQYF. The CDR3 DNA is TGTGCCAGTAGTTCCGGACAGGGGTGGGGAAAGACCCAGTACTTC.

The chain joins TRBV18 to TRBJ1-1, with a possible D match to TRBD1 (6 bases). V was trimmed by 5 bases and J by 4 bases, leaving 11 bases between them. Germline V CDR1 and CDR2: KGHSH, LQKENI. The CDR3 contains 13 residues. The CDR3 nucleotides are TGTGCCAGCTCAGCAGGGGTTACCACTGAAGCTTTCTTT. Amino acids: CASSAGVTTEAFF.

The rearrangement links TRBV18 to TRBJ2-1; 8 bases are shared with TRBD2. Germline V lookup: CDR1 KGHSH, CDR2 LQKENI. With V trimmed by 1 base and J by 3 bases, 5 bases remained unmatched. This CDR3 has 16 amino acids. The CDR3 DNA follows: TGTGCCAGCTCACCACAGGGACTAGTGGGCTACAATGAGCAGTTCTTC. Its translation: CASSPQGLVGYNEQFF.

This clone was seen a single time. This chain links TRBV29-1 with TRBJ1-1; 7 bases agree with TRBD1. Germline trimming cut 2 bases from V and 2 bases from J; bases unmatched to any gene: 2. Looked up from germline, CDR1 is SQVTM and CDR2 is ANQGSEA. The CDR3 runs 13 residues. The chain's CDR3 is CSVEWDRNTEAFF. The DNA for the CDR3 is TGCAGCGTTGAATGGGACAGAAACACTGAAGCTTTCTTT.

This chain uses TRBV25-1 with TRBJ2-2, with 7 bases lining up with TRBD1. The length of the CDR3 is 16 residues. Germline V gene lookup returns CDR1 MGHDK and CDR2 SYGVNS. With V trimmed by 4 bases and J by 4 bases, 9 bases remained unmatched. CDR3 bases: TGTGCCAGCAGTGGACGACAGGGAACCGTCACCGGGGAGCTGTTTTTT. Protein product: CASSGRQGTVTGELFF.

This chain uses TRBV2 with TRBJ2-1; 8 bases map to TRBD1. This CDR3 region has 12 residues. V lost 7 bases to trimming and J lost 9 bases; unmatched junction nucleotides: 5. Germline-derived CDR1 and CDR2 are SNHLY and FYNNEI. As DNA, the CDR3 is TGTGCCAGCAAGGACAGGGCAAGTGAGCAGTTCTTC. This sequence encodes CASKDRASEQFF. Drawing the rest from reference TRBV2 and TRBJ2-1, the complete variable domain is EPEVTQTPSHQVTQMGQEVILRCVPISNHLYFYWYRQILGQKVEFLVSFYNNEISEKSEIFDDQFSVERPDGSNFTLKIRSTKLEDSAMYFCASKDRASEQFFGPGTRLTVL.

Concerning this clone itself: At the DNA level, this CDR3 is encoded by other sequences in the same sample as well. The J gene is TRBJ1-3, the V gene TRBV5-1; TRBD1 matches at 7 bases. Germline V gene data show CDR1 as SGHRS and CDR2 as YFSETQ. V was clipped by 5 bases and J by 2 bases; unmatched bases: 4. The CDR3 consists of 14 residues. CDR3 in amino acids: CASSPGQAGNTIYF. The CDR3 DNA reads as TGCGCCAGCAGTCCTGGACAGGCTGGAAACACCATATATTTT.

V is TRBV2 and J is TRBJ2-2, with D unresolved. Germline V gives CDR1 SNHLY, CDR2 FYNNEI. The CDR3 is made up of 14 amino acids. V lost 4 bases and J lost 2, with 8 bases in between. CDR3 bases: TGTGCCAGCAGTGTGGTGGGAAACACCGGGGAGCTGTTTTTT. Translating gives CASSVVGNTGELFF.

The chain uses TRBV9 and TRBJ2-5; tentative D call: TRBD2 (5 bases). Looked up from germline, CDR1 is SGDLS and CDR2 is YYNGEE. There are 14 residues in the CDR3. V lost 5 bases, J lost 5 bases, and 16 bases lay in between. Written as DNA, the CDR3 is TGTGCCAGCAGTCCCGACACGACGGGGGAGACCCAGTACTTC. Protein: CASSPDTTGETQYF.

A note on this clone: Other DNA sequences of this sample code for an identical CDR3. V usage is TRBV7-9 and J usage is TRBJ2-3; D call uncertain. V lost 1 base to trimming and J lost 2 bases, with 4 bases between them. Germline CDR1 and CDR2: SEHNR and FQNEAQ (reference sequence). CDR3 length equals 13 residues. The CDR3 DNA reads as TGTGCCAGCAGCTTAGTCTCCACAGATACGCAGTATTTT. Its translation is CASSLVSTDTQYF.

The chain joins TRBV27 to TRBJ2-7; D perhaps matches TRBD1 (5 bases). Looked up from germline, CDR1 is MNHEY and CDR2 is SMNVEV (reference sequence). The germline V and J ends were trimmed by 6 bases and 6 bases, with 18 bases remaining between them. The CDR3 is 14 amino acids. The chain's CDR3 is CASRSTVITFEQYF. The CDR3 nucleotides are TGTGCCAGCAGATCGACAGTTATTACGTTCGAGCAGTACTTC.

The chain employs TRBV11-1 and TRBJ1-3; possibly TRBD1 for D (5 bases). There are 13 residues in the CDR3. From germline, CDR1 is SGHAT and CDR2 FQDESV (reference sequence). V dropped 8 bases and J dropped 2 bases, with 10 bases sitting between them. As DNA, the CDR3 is TGTGCCAGCGGGGCCGCAGCTGGAAACACCATATATTTT. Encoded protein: CASGAAAGNTIYF.

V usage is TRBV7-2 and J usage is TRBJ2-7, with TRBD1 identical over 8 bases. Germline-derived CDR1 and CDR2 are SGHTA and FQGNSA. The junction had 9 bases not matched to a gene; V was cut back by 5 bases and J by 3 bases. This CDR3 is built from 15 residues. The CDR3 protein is CASSLGTGRNYEQYF. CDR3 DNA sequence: TGTGCCAGCAGCCTGGGGACAGGTCGGAACTACGAGCAGTACTTC.

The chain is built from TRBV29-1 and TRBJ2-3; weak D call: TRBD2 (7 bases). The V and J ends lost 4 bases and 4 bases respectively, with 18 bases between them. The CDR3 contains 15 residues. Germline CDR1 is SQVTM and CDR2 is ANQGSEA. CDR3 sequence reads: CSVGKRGGSADTQYF. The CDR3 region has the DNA TGCAGCGTTGGAAAAAGGGGGGGAAGCGCAGATACGCAGTATTTT.